The entry below describes one T cell receptor beta chain. Other DNA sequences in this specimen translate into the identical CDR3. CDR1 is MNHEY, CDR2 SVGAGI, per germline. This CDR3 is built from 15 residues. Trimming took 2 bases from V and 0 from J; bases not matched to a gene: 1. The data stem from a study of blood T cell repertoires in COVID-19. In the study overall: The United States, Italy and Spain were the sources of the acute and convalescent COVID-19 samples. In each case, the material was cDNA or gDNA derived from T cells, B-cell-depleted T cells, or PBMCs.

In the authors' workflow: Nucleated cell counts were estimated from reference gene primer amplification. Method: immunoSEQ multiplex PCR; TCRdb's copy keeps in-frame clones and lacks some. The V and J calls and clone size are taken from that table; D and trimming were inferred from the DNA. The table shows fewer than 350,000 clones, with around 88% occurring only once. This clonotype was sampled from a woman aged 25-40 years who had recovered from COVID-19. Material for sequencing was peripheral blood. J is TRBJ2-7 and V is TRBV6-5, with 10 bases fitting TRBD1. The chain's CDR3 is CASSYRDRGSYEQYF. In DNA, the CDR3 is TGTGCCAGCAGTTACAGGGACAGGGGCTCCTACGAGCAGTACTTC.